Following are 7 T cell receptor beta chains from one sample sequenced in a study of regulatory T cells in long-lasting Graves disease (TCRdb year 2021). The sample's time point label is to be understood as: persistent/refractory GD, antithyroid drugs over 5 years with positive TRAb. RNA was extracted from PBMCs in TRIzol for both TCR sequencing and RNA sequencing. Libraries were prepared through multiplex PCR. Sequencing was performed on an Illumina HiSeq 4000. To build TCR beta libraries, CDR3 regions were amplified by Arm-PCR using iRepertoire HTBI primers. TCRdb trimmed public reads at Q25 via fastp, called clones via MiXCR and kept in-frame beta chains. A single entry per CDR3 protein holds the most common genes and DNA from its merged rows. The table for this sample lists roughly 450,000 distinct CDR3 sequences; around 21% of them were counted only once. Approximately 7.8% of the sample is taken by the ten largest.

The sample was peripheral blood mononuclear cells (PBMCs), taken when the disease was refractory, from a patient treated with antithyroid drugs. The receptors were sampled from a female donor with Graves disease.

This clonotype was seen a few times. The chain has TRBV13 and TRBJ2-2; D is ambiguous. Germline CDR1 PRHDT, CDR2 FYEKMQ (reference sequence). Trimming took off 3 bases at V and 7 bases at J, with 9 bases between the two ends. CDR3 size: 13 residues. DNA for the CDR3: TGTGCCAGCAGCTTCCTTTATCACGGGGAGCTGTTTTTT. Translation gives CASSFLYHGELFF.

This clonotype was observed at least ten times. This chain uses TRBV29-1 with TRBJ2-7; the D gene is possibly TRBD1 (5 bases). Germline values: CDR1 SQVTM, CDR2 ANQGSEA. V was clipped by 3 bases and J by 0 bases, with 6 bases between them. The CDR3 contains 12 residues. CDR3 bases: TGCAGCGTTGAGGGGCTCTCCTACGAGCAGTACTTC. Protein product: CSVEGLSYEQYF.

The chain is built from TRBV20-1 and TRBJ2-2; 8 nucleotides agree with TRBD2. The CDR3 is made up of 17 amino acids. Germline V CDR1 and CDR2: DFQATT, SNEGSKA (reference sequence). Trimming cost V 3 bases and J 9 bases; bases outside gene matches: 18. CDR3 sequence: CSASPTPGAAGVWELFF. CDR3 nucleotide sequence: TGCAGTGCTAGCCCAACCCCTGGGGCAGCGGGAGTGTGGGAGCTGTTTTTT.

A few counts support this clonotype. The chain recombines TRBV7-9 with TRBJ1-3; D is uncertain. Trimming shortened V by 3 bases and J by 1 base, and 10 bases separated the two germline ends. The CDR3 covers 15 residues. Germline assignment: CDR1 SEHNR and CDR2 FQNEAQ (reference sequence). This CDR3 reads CASSFQLGSGNTIYF. The CDR3 bases are TGTGCCAGCAGCTTCCAATTGGGGTCTGGAAACACCATATATTTT.

Worth noting for this clonotype: A single base separates this from a much larger clone, so it may be a read error. The chain combines TRBV29-1 with TRBJ1-1; D unclear. Germline CDR1 SQVTM, CDR2 ANQGSEA. The CDR3 has 12 residues. Trimming pared 8 bases from V and 4 bases from J, leaving 14 bases between. The CDR3 protein is CSTQWAGTEAFF. The CDR3 DNA reads as TGCAGCACCCAGTGGGCCGGCACTGAAGCTTTCTTT.

Here the CDR3 reads CASSPMGQGNSPLHF. CDR3 DNA sequence: TGTGCCAGCAGTCCGATGGGACAGGGGAATTCACCCCTCCACTTT. The chain recombines TRBV27 with TRBJ1-6; 10 bases fit TRBD1. With 5 bases clipped from V and 7 bases from J, the junction kept 5 bases outside the gene matches. CDR1 MNHEY and CDR2 SMNVEV come from the germline V gene (reference sequence). The CDR3 covers 15 residues.

The V and J genes are TRBV6-5 and TRBJ2-7; tentatively, D is TRBD2 (6 bases). V shed 2 bases and J shed 4 bases, with 12 bases lying between them. Germline V gene lookup returns CDR1 MNHEY and CDR2 SVGAGI. The CDR3 runs to 14 residues. CDR3 nucleotide sequence: TGTGCCAGCAGTTACGGAGGGGCGGTGTACGAGCAGTACTTC. This encodes CASSYGGAVYEQYF.